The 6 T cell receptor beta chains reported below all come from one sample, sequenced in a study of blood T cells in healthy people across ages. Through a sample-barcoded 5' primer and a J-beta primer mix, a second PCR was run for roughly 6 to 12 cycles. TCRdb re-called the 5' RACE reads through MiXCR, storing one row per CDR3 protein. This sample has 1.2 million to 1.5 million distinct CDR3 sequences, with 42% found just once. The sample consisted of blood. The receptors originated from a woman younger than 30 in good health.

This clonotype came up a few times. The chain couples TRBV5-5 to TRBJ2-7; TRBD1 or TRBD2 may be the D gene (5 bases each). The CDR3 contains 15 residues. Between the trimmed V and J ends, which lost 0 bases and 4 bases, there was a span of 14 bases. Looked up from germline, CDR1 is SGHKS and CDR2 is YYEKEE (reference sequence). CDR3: CASSLGQGPLYEQYF. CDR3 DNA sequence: TGTGCCAGCAGCTTGGGGCAGGGACCTTTATACGAGCAGTACTTC. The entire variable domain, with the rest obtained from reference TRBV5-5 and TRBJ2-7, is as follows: DAGVTQSPTHLIKTRGQQVTLRCSPISGHKSVSWYQQVLGQGPQFIFQYYEKEERGRGNFPDRFSARQFPNYSSELNVNALLLGDSALYLCASSLGQGPLYEQYFGPGTRLTVT.

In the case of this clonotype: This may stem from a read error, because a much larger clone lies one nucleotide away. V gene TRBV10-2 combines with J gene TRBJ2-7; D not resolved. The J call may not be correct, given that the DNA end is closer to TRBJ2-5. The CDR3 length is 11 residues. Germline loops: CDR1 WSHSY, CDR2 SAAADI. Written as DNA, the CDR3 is TGCGCCAGCAATGAATATGAGACCCAGTACTTC. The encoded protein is CASNEYETQYF.

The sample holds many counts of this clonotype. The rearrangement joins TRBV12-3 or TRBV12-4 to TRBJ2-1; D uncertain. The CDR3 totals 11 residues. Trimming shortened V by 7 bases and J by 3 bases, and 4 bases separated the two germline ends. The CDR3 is CASTDYNEQFF. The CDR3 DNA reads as TGTGCCAGCACCGACTACAATGAGCAGTTCTTC.

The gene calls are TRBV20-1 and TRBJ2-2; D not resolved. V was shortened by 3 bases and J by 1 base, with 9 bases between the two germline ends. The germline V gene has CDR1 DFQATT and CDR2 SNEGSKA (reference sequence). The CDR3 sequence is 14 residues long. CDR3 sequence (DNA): TGCAGTGCTAGGGAAGACGGGAACACCGGGGAGCTGTTTTTT. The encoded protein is CSAREDGNTGELFF.

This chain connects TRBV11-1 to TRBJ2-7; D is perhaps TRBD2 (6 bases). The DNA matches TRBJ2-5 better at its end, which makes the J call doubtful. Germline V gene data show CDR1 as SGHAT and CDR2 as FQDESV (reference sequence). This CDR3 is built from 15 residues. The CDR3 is CASSHRDFQRGTQYF. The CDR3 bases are TGTGCCAGCAGCCACCGGGACTTCCAGCGTGGGACCCAGTACTTC.

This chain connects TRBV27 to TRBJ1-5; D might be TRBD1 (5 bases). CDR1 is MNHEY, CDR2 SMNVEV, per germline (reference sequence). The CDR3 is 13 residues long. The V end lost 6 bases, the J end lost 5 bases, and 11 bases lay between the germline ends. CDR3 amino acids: CASSRGHHQPQHF. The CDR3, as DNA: TGTGCCAGCAGCCGCGGACACCATCAGCCCCAGCATTTT.